Ten or more counts support the clone carrying this T cell receptor beta chain. Its target is unknown. Trimming took 7 bases from V and 6 from J; bases not matched to a gene: 6. The CDR3 consists of 15 residues. Per the germline V gene, CDR1 is KGHDR and CDR2 is SFDVKD. The use of a sample-barcoded 5' primer and a J-beta primer mix characterized a second PCR of 7 to 11 cycles. A template-switch adaptor containing 12 random nucleotides labeled each cDNA molecule. TCRdb analysed the 5' RACE reads with MiXCR anew, one entry per CDR3 protein. The repertoire includes 550,000 to 650,000 distinct CDR3 sequences, about 30% of them detected once, and 15% to 18% sits in the top ten. Whenever a sample was processed, at least 6.5 million PBMCs were isolated. These data are taken from a study of blood T cells in healthy people across ages. Study conclusions and caveats: As age increased, TCR beta diversity per million T cells fell in a roughly linear fashion. Total diversity from one million sequenced T cells was likely underestimated.

This sequence was found in a woman over 75 in good health. Specimen: blood. V usage is TRBV24-1 and J usage is TRBJ2-1, with 12 bases matching TRBD1. The CDR3 sequence is CATSIGGQGANEQFF. CDR3 bases: TGTGCCACCAGCATCGGGGGACAGGGGGCCAATGAGCAGTTCTTC.